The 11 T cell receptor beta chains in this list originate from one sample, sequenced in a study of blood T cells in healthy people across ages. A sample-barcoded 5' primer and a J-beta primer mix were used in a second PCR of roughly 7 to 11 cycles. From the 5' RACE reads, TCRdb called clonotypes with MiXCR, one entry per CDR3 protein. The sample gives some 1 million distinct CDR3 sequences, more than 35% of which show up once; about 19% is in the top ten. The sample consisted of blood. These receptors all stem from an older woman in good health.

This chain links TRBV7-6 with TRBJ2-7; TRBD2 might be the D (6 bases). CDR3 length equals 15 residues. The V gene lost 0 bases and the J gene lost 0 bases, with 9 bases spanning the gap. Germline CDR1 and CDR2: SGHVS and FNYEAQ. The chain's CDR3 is CASSLAPTSSYEQYF. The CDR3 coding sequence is TGTGCCAGCAGCTTAGCTCCGACTAGCTCCTACGAGCAGTACTTC.

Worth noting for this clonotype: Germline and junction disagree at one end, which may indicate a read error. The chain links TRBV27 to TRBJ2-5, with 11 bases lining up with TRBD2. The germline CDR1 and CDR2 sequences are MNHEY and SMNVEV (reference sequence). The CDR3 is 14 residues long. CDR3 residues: CTSSLGTSGETQYF. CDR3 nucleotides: TGTACCAGCAGTTTAGGGACTAGCGGAGAGACCCAGTACTTC.

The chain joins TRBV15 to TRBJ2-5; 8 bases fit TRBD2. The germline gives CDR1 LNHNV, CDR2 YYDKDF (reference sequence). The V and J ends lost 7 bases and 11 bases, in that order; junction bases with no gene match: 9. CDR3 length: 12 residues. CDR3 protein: CATKGTRNEQYF. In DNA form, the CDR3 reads TGTGCCACCAAGGGGACTAGGAATGAGCAGTACTTC. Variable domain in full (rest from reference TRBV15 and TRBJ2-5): DAMVIQNPRYQVTQFGKPVTLSCSQTLNHNVMYWYQQKSSQAPKLLFHYYDKDFNNEADTPDNFQSRRPNTSFCFLDIRSPGLGDTAMYLCATKGTRNEQYFGPGTRLLVL.

CDR3 sequence reads: CASGLGREPYEQYF. The CDR3 DNA sequence: TGTGCTAGTGGTTTGGGGCGGGAACCCTACGAGCAGTACTTC. The rearrangement links TRBV12-5 to TRBJ2-7; possible D gene TRBD2, 6 bases. The length of the CDR3 is 14 residues. V lost 1 base and J 2 bases, leaving 9 bases between the germline ends. The V gene's germline CDR1 is LGHNT and CDR2 FRNRAP.

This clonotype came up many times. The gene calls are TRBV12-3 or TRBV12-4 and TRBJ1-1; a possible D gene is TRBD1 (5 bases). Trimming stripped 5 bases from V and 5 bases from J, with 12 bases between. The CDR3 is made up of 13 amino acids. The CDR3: CASSPTGVTEAFF. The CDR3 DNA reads TGTGCCAGCAGTCCCACGGGGGTTACTGAAGCTTTCTTT.

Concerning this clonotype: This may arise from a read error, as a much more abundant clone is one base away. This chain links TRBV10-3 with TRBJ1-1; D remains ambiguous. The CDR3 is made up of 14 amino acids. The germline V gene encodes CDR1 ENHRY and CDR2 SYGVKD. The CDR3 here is CAFSESLTNTEAFF. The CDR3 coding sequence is TGTGCCTTCAGTGAGTCACTCACGAACACTGAAGCTTTCTTT.

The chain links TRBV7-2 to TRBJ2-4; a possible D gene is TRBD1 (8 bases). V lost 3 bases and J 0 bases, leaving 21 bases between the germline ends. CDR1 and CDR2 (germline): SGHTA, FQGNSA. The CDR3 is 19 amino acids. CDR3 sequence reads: CASSLQGAAGVRAKNIQYF. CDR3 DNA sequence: TGTGCCAGCAGCTTGCAGGGGGCCGCGGGGGTTAGAGCCAAAAACATTCAGTACTTC.

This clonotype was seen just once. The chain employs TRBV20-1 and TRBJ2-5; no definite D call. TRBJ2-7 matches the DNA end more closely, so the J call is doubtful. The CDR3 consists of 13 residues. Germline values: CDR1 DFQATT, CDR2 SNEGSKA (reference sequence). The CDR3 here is CSASHGVTCEQYF. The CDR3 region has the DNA TGCAGTGCTAGTCATGGGGTTACCTGCGAGCAGTACTTC.

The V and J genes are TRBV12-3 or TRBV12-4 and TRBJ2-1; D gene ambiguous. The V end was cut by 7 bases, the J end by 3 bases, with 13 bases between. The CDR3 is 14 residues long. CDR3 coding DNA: TGTGCCAGCATCCCTGGCGGCGGCTACAATGAGCAGTTCTTC. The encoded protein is CASIPGGGYNEQFF.

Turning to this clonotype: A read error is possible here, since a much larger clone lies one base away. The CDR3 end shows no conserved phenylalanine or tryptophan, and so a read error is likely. For the CDR3, the DNA is TGCAGTGCTAGAGACTACAATGAGCAGTTCTTG. Translated: CSARDYNEQFL. The chain has TRBV20-1 and TRBJ2-1; D unresolved. This CDR3 comprises 11 residues. Germline-derived CDR1 and CDR2 are DFQATT and SNEGSKA (reference sequence). V lost 0 bases and J lost 3, with 0 bases in between.

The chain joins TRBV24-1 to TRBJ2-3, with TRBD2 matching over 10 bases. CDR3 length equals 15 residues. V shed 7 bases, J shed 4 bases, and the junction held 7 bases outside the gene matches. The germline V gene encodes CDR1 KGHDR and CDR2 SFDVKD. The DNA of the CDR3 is TGTGCCACCAGCGCTAGCGGGAGTTTCGCAGATACGCAGTATTTT. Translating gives CATSASGSFADTQYF.